A single sample is the source of the 17 T cell receptor beta chains below, sequenced in a study of T cells in narcolepsy. Using immunoSEQ multiplex PCR, the repertoire was profiled, and TCRdb retains in-frame clones only, with some absent. The sample shows about 40,000 clones, roughly 88% of them seen only once. The sequenced sample consisted of CD45RA- memory CD4+ T cells from PBMCs. The source is a human donor with narcolepsy.

This chain connects TRBV30 to TRBJ1-2; 9 bases line up with TRBD1. With 8 bases clipped from V and 7 bases from J, the junction kept 8 bases outside the gene matches. Germline CDR1 GTSNPN, CDR2 SVGIG (reference sequence). The CDR3 extends over 12 amino acids. The DNA for the CDR3 is TGTGCCGGGTACAGGGGGCGCAGTGGCTACACCTTC. Its protein product is CAGYRGRSGYTF.

The gene calls are TRBV6-1 and TRBJ2-1; TRBD2 aligns across 10 bases. The V segment lost 6 bases and the J segment 9 bases; nucleotides outside the gene matches: 8. Germline CDR1 MNHNS, CDR2 SASEGT. The CDR3 runs to 14 residues. Here the CDR3 DNA reads TGTGCCAGCAGCCAGAACCTAGCGGGAGCTGAGCAGTTCTTC. Its translation is CASSQNLAGAEQFF.

Here the CDR3 reads CASGFSKALQDLRANVLTF. CDR3 coding DNA: TGTGCTAGTGGTTTCTCGAAGGCCTTACAAGATCTAAGGGCCAACGTCCTGACTTTC. The chain uses TRBV12-5 and TRBJ2-6; D ambiguous. The germline CDR1 and CDR2 sequences are LGHNT and FRNRAP. This CDR3 is built from 19 residues. V lost 3 bases, J lost 5 bases, and 23 bases lay in between.

The rearrangement links TRBV2 to TRBJ2-1; tentative D call: TRBD2 (5 bases). The CDR3 is 14 amino acids. Trimming took 4 bases from V and 5 from J, leaving 12 bases between them. Germline V gene data show CDR1 as SNHLY and CDR2 as FYNNEI. CDR3 DNA sequence: TGTGCCAGCAGTGTTACGGGAACAAACAATGAGCAGTTCTTC. This translates into CASSVTGTNNEQFF. The full variable domain, completed using reference TRBV2 and TRBJ2-1, is EPEVTQTPSHQVTQMGQEVILRCVPISNHLYFYWYRQILGQKVEFLVSFYNNEISEKSEIFDDQFSVERPDGSNFTLKIRSTKLEDSAMYFCASSVTGTNNEQFFGPGTRLTVL.

The rearrangement uses TRBV19 and TRBJ1-1; TRBD1 matches at 8 bases. The CDR3 has 14 residues. The V gene's germline CDR1 is LNHDA and CDR2 SQIVND (reference sequence). V gave up 4 bases and J gave up 10 bases; unmatched junction bases: 11. Here the CDR3 DNA reads TGTGCCAGTAGTACACAGGGGGGTACCGGCGGAGCTTTCTTT. It codes for CASSTQGGTGGAFF.

The chain recombines TRBV6-6 with TRBJ2-7; 8 nucleotides align to TRBD2. Trimming cost V 3 bases and J 3 bases; bases outside gene matches: 4. The germline V gene encodes CDR1 MNHNY and CDR2 SVGAGI (reference sequence). The CDR3 is 14 amino acids. Written as DNA, the CDR3 is TGTGCCAGCAGTTATACTAGCGGTGACTACGAGCAGTACTTC. This sequence encodes CASSYTSGDYEQYF.

Only a few counts were recorded for this clone. The V call is TRBV2, the J call TRBJ2-3; 16 bases align to TRBD2. The V segment lost 6 bases and the J segment 4 bases; nucleotides outside the gene matches: 7. Germline V lookup: CDR1 SNHLY, CDR2 FYNNEI. The length of the CDR3 is 17 residues. CDR3 DNA: TGTGCCAGCAGGGGAGGGACTAGCGGGAGGGCCTCAGATACGCAGTATTTT. It codes for CASRGGTSGRASDTQYF.

The V gene is TRBV10-3, the J gene TRBJ2-2, with D unclear. Germline V gene lookup returns CDR1 ENHRY and CDR2 SYGVKD. V was cut by 7 bases and J by 2 bases, with 11 bases left in between. The CDR3 length is 14 residues. The DNA of the CDR3 is TGTGCCATCATGGGTCAGAATAACACCGGGGAGCTGTTTTTT. Translating it yields CAIMGQNNTGELFF.

The chain employs TRBV29-1 and TRBJ2-3; tentatively, D is TRBD2 (6 bases). Between the trimmed V and J ends, which lost 7 bases and 2 bases, there was a span of 13 bases. Germline CDR1 SQVTM, CDR2 ANQGSEA. CDR3 length equals 13 residues. This CDR3 reads CSATADYTDTQYF. DNA of the CDR3: TGCAGCGCAACTGCGGACTACACAGATACGCAGTATTTT.

The chain combines TRBV19 with TRBJ2-7; 8 positions agree with TRBD1. This CDR3 contains 13 residues. V was pared by 5 bases and J by 6 bases, with 6 bases of the junction left unmatched. CDR1 is LNHDA, CDR2 SQIVND, per germline (reference sequence). The CDR3 region is CASSARTGFEQYF. The CDR3 DNA sequence: TGTGCCAGTAGTGCTCGGACAGGGTTCGAGCAGTACTTC.

V gene TRBV7-2 combines with J gene TRBJ2-7, with D perhaps TRBD2 (6 bases). This CDR3 comprises 15 residues. V shed 4 bases and J shed 3 bases, with 16 bases lying between them. Germline values: CDR1 SGHTA, CDR2 FQGNSA. CDR3 sequence reads: CASSSPGIADYEQYF. CDR3 DNA: TGTGCCAGCAGCTCCCCTGGTATAGCGGACTACGAGCAGTACTTC.

The chain employs TRBV4-2 and TRBJ2-4, with 8 bases that match TRBD2. The J segment lost 8 bases and the V segment lost 1 base, leaving 10 bases of the junction unmatched. This CDR3 comprises 16 residues. From germline, CDR1 is LGHNA and CDR2 YNFKEQ. CDR3 sequence: CASSQAGGQATDIQYF. CDR3 coding DNA: TGTGCCAGCAGCCAAGCGGGGGGGCAGGCGACCGACATTCAGTACTTC.

The chain carries TRBV6-1 and TRBJ2-5; no definite D call. The J call may be wrong; the DNA end is better matched by TRBJ2-7. Per the germline V gene, CDR1 is MNHNS and CDR2 is SASEGT. The CDR3 runs to 14 residues. CDR3 coding DNA: TGTGCCAGCAGTTTTAGGACCCTGTCCTACGAGCAGTACTTC. Translated, it gives CASSFRTLSYEQYF.

With regard to this clone: Different DNA sequences within this sample yield the same CDR3. The chain carries TRBV4-3 and TRBJ1-6, with D unclear. V was cut by 1 base and J by 8 bases, with 6 bases left in between. This CDR3 is built from 13 residues. CDR1 is LGHNA, CDR2 YSLEER, per germline. The CDR3 protein is CASSQVEDSPLHF. CDR3 bases: TGCGCCAGCAGCCAAGTGGAGGATTCACCCCTCCACTTT.

This rearrangement joins TRBV6-6 to TRBJ1-3, with D hard to call. V lost 5 bases and J 0 bases, leaving 8 bases between the germline ends. The CDR3 sequence is 14 residues long. Germline CDR1 is MNHNY and CDR2 is SVGAGI (reference sequence). The CDR3 loop is CASSGFSSGNTIYF. CDR3 sequence (DNA): TGTGCCAGCAGTGGCTTCAGCTCTGGAAACACCATATATTTT.

Regarding this clone: The junction departs from the called germline gene at one end, perhaps through a read error. The V call is TRBV11-3, the J call TRBJ2-5; TRBD2 agrees at 14 bases. Looked up from germline, CDR1 is SGHNT and CDR2 is YENEEA. There are 18 residues in the CDR3. The CDR3, as DNA: TGTGCCAGCAGCCCCTCTTTGGGACTAGCGGGGGTTCAAGGGACCCAGTACTTC. It specifies CASSPSLGLAGVQGTQYF.

V is TRBV2 and J is TRBJ1-5; D uncertain. The V end lost 5 bases, the J end lost 0 bases, and 11 bases lay between the germline ends. Looked up from germline, CDR1 is SNHLY and CDR2 is FYNNEI. The CDR3 spans 15 residues. The CDR3 loop is CASSSGPYSNQPQHF. CDR3 nucleotide sequence: TGTGCCAGCAGTTCCGGACCATATAGCAATCAGCCCCAGCATTTT.